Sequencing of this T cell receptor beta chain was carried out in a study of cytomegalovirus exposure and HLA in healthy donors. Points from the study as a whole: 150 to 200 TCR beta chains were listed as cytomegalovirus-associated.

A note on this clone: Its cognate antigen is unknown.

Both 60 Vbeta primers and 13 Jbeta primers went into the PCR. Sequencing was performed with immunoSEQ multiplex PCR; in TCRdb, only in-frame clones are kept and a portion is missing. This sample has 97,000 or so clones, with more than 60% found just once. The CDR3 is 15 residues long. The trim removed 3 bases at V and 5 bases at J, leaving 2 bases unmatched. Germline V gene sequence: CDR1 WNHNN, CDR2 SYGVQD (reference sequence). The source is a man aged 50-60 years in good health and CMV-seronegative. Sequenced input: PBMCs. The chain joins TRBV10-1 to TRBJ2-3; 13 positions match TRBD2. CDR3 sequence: CASSELAGGGDTQYF. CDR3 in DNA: TGCGCCAGCAGTGAACTAGCGGGAGGGGGAGATACGCAGTATTTT.